This T cell receptor beta chain is from a study of blood T cells in healthy people across ages. CDR3 length: 16 amino acids. Trimming removed 1 base at V and 7 bases at J, with 14 bases between. Germline V gene sequence: CDR1 SGHTA, CDR2 FQGNSA. This clonotype appeared a few times. Peripheral blood from each donor was collected in a volume of about 10 milliliters. Combining a sample-barcoded 5' primer with a J-beta primer mix, a second PCR ran for roughly 7 to 11 cycles. A template-switch adaptor with 12 random nucleotides tagged each cDNA molecule. TCRdb ran MiXCR on the 5' RACE reads and lists one entry per CDR3 protein. The repertoire consists of 1.5 million to 1.9 million distinct CDR3 sequences, with roughly 43% occurring once and the leading ten covering about 4.1%.

The TCR sequence derives from a woman between 18 and 29 years old in good health. The V call is TRBV7-2, the J call TRBJ1-6; D might be TRBD1 (6 bases). The specimen was blood. The CDR3 bases are TGTGCCAGCAGCTTAGTATGGACAGCCCTAAATTCACCCCTCCACTTT. This gives the protein CASSLVWTALNSPLHF. Drawing the rest from reference TRBV7-2 and TRBJ1-6, the complete variable domain is GAGVSQSPSNKVTEKGKDVELRCDPISGHTALYWYRQSLGQGLEFLIYFQGNSAPDKSGLPSDRFSAERTGGSVSTLTIQRTQQEDSAVYLCASSLVWTALNSPLHFGNGTRLTVT.